This is a list of T cell receptor beta chains from one sample in a study of preoperative IRX-2 immunotherapy in early breast cancer. Some clones are missing from TCRdb's copy, which holds only in-frame ones; the method was immunoSEQ multiplex PCR. This sample has under 20,000 clones, with around 81% found just once. Here the sequenced sample was lymph node tissue, taken after IRX-2 immunotherapy. The receptors here all came from a human donor with breast cancer. Each CDR3 is given with its conserved first and last residue. A D gene is named only where the DNA matches it firmly. Some rows mark clone size as missing; the rest say once, few, many or name a class of expanded clone.

V: TRBV5-1
D: TRBD1
J: TRBJ1-1
size: .
CDR3: CASSPSTGEMTEAFF
DNA: TGCGCCAGCAGTCCCTCGACAGGGGAGATGACTGAAGCTTTCTTT

V: TRBV12-5
D: .
J: TRBJ1-1
size: .
CDR3: CASTRTENTEAFF
DNA: TGTGCCAGCACTAGGACAGAGAACACTGAAGCTTTCTTT

V: TRBV6-8
D: TRBD2
J: TRBJ2-7
size: .
CDR3: CASSYRPPTSGSTHEQYF
DNA: TGTGCCAGCAGTTACCGACCTCCTACTAGCGGGAGTACGCACGAGCAGTACTTC

V: TRBV14
D: TRBD1
J: TRBJ1-2
size: .
CDR3: CASSQDPRQGAGGYTF
DNA: TGTGCCAGCAGCCAAGATCCGCGACAGGGGGCGGGTGGCTACACCTTC

V: TRBV6-8
D: TRBD1
J: TRBJ1-5
size: few
CDR3: CASSVGTGNQPQHF
DNA: TGTGCCAGCAGTGTTGGGACAGGGAATCAGCCCCAGCATTTT

V: TRBV6-8
D: TRBD2
J: TRBJ2-7
size: few
CDR3: CASSYQAGGYEQYF
DNA: TGTGCCAGCAGTTATCAGGCGGGAGGATACGAGCAGTACTTC

V: TRBV23-1
D: .
J: TRBJ1-1
size: .
CDR3: CASSHHKADEAFF
DNA: TGCGCCAGCAGTCACCACAAGGCAGACGAAGCTTTCTTT

V: TRBV10-2
D: TRBD1
J: TRBJ1-5
size: .
CDR3: CASSDQGGWGQPQHF
DNA: TGCGCCAGCAGTGACCAGGGGGGCTGGGGTCAGCCCCAGCATTTT

V: TRBV6-8
D: .
J: TRBJ2-1
size: .
CDR3: CASSLLGQAYNEQFF
DNA: TGTGCCAGCAGCCTCTTGGGCCAGGCCTACAATGAGCAGTTCTTC

V: TRBV6-8
D: .
J: TRBJ2-7
size: .
CDR3: CAIRAWGSYEQYF
DNA: TGTGCCATCAGGGCCTGGGGGTCCTACGAGCAGTACTTC

V: TRBV7-6
D: .
J: TRBJ2-7
size: .
CDR3: CASSLPRGGASYEQYF
DNA: TGTGCCAGCAGCTTGCCGAGGGGGGGGGCAAGCTACGAGCAGTACTTC

V: TRBV28
D: TRBD1
J: TRBJ2-7
size: .
CDR3: CASSYGATGGEQYF
DNA: TGTGCCAGCAGTTATGGCGCGACAGGGGGCGAGCAGTACTTC